A single TCR beta chain is shown here with its context. Its recognized antigen is unknown. Within one base of it there is no much larger clone, and no base qualities were kept. In Seattle, one collaborating source enrolled patients while the infection was active and tracked those patients longitudinally over the course of disease. The collaborating institutions used their own protocols to collect whole blood in K2EDTA tubes. For TCRbeta analysis, collaborators shipped samples as frozen whole blood, isolated PBMCs, or DNA extracted from either of those sample types. The data were taken from a study of blood T cell repertoires in COVID-19 (TCRdb year 2020). In terms of the full investigation: Samples covering the acute and convalescent phases of COVID-19 were provided by collaborators in the United States, Italy and Spain. A freely available public database, intended as a resource for researchers studying the immune response to SARS-CoV-2, is where the repertoires were released. Subjects who had been exposed to COVID-19, were actively infected with it, or had recovered from it provided the deeply sampled blood TCRbeta repertoires that made up the dataset. The prospective study material was composed of cDNA or gDNA derived from T cells, B-cell-depleted T cells, or PBMCs. The samples were drawn from two sources: the first 160 participants of the ongoing ImmuneRACE study, and approximately 1,300 subjects contributed by 6 global collaborators. Where available, HLA class I and class II types were taken from metadata supplied by the sample provider and were not determined by assay-based typing. The sample metadata nearly always contained a de-identified subject ID, COVID-19 status, age in years and sex.

TCRbeta CDR3 regions were amplified from genomic DNA using the immunoSEQ Assay, a bias-controlled multiplex PCR. In the authors' own workflow: Within the assay, amplification of reference gene primers was used to estimate how many nucleated cells each sample contained. To quantify the absolute abundance of each unique TCRbeta CDR3 rearrangement, sequence reads were collapsed and filtered. Productive Simpson clonality was computed per sample as the square root of Simpson's diversity index over productive rearrangements. The source is immuneACCESS, and TCRdb retained only in-frame sequences with V and J called. Part of the clones is not carried over; for the studies checked, unresolved V genes explain less than half of this, and the remainder is unexplained. Clone size and V and J calls were adopted from that table, with D and trimming inferred from the DNA. For this sample there are 430,000 or so clones; roughly 90% appear just once. The top ten hold about 0.91% of the sample.

What the work shows at the level of the full study, not this receptor alone: How much clinical and demographic metadata was included differed by source and by participant, and the metadata was provided uncurated.

The receptor comes from a man in his late teens or twenties with COVID-19, enrolled during active disease. Sequenced sample: peripheral blood.

Here is the DNA: TGCGCCAGCAGTATGGCTTTCCAAGAGACCCAGTACTTC. The translation is CASSMAFQETQYF. The rearrangement combines TRBV10-1 with TRBJ2-5, with the identity of the D gene unclear. CDR1 and CDR2 were assigned from the germline V gene (reference sequence) as WNHNN and SYGVQD. From cysteine to phenylalanine, the CDR3 is 13 amino acids long. CDR3 DNA is the only sequence kept; it has 39 bases, read in frame from the first base. V lost 5 bases and J lost 1 base; the stretch between them is 8 bases long.